The rows below give T cell receptor beta chains drawn from one sample of a study of blood T cell repertoires in COVID-19. TCRdb keeps only in-frame clones here, not all; method: immunoSEQ multiplex PCR. The table includes around 270,000 clones, over 75% detected once. Sequencing was carried out using PBMCs or T cells enriched from blood (not recorded which). The origin of the receptors is a woman aged 35 to 49 who had been exposed to COVID-19. Each CDR3 is given with its conserved first and last residue. A D gene is named only where the DNA matches it firmly. Size is stated for part of the rows, as once, few or many counts, or as a class when the clone is expanded.

clone size	V gene	J gene	D gene	CDR3 protein	CDR3 DNA
NA	TRBV9	TRBJ1-3	TRBD1	CASSRSPRTGGGGNTIYF	TGTGCCAGCAGCCGTTCTCCCAGGACAGGGGGTGGAGGAAACACCATATATTTT
few	TRBV7-2	TRBJ1-6	NA	CASSSTGTPLHF	TGTGCCAGCAGCTCTACAGGGACCCCCCTCCACTTT
NA	TRBV29-1	TRBJ1-2	NA	CSVGLGSYGYGYTF	TGCAGCGTTGGCCTAGGATCTTATGGCTATGGCTACACCTTC
NA	TRBV9	TRBJ2-6	NA	CASSVALSSGANVLTF	TGTGCCAGCAGCGTAGCGCTAAGCTCTGGGGCCAACGTCCTGACTTTC
NA	TRBV19	TRBJ1-5	NA	CASSNRGMQPQHF	TGTGCCAGTAGTAATCGGGGGATGCAGCCCCAGCATTTT
NA	TRBV28	TRBJ1-2	NA	CASSFDGVYGYTF	TGTGCCAGCAGTTTTGACGGAGTCTATGGCTACACCTTC
NA	TRBV9	TRBJ1-2	TRBD1	CASSAQQGALDGYTF	TGTGCCAGCAGCGCCCAACAGGGGGCGTTGGATGGCTACACCTTC
NA	TRBV3-1/TRBV3-2	TRBJ1-1	NA	CASSLPRLQGRATEAFF	TGTGCCAGCAGCCTACCCCGCCTACAGGGTAGGGCCACTGAAGCTTTCTTT
NA	TRBV19	TRBJ1-4	NA	CASSIDEEVWEKLFF	TGTGCCAGTAGTATAGACGAGGAGGTTTGGGAAAAACTGTTTTTT
NA	TRBV2	TRBJ1-6	NA	CASRSGNSPLHF	TGTGCCAGCAGGTCGGGTAATTCACCCCTCCACTTT
NA	TRBV7-3	TRBJ2-3	TRBD1	CASSLGQGTQYF	TGTGCCAGCAGCTTAGGACAGGGGACGCAGTATTTT
NA	TRBV10-3	TRBJ2-1	TRBD2	CAIEPGAGGSSYNEQFF	TGTGCCATCGAACCCGGCGCGGGAGGCAGCTCCTACAATGAGCAGTTCTTC
NA	TRBV11-3	TRBJ1-1	TRBD1	CASRTPGQGAWGTEAFF	TGTGCCAGCAGGACTCCGGGACAGGGGGCGTGGGGCACTGAAGCTTTCTTT
NA	TRBV28	TRBJ1-2	NA	CATRSSDSYYGYTF	TGTGCCACCCGGTCCAGTGACTCTTACTATGGCTACACCTTC
NA	TRBV12-3/TRBV12-4	TRBJ2-1	TRBD1	CATSQGADEQFF	TGTGCCACGTCACAGGGGGCCGATGAGCAGTTCTTC
NA	TRBV4-1	TRBJ1-1	TRBD1	CASSQGGGPNTEAFF	TGCGCCAGCAGCCAAGGAGGGGGCCCGAACACTGAAGCTTTCTTT
NA	TRBV4-1	TRBJ2-7	TRBD1	CASSPGQGPRYEQYF	TGCGCCAGCAGCCCCGGACAGGGTCCCCGCTACGAGCAGTACTTC
NA	TRBV19	TRBJ2-5	NA	CASSASNGETQYF	TGTGCCAGTAGTGCCTCTAACGGAGAGACCCAGTACTTC
NA	TRBV3-1/TRBV3-2	TRBJ2-3	NA	CASSPRGRPDTQYF	TGTGCCAGCAGCCCCAGGGGCCGTCCAGATACGCAGTATTTT
NA	TRBV6-5	TRBJ1-2	NA	CASSYTDSDGYTF	TGTGCCAGCAGTTATACTGACAGTGATGGCTACACCTTC
NA	TRBV6-4	TRBJ1-6	NA	CASSDRGGDNSPLHF	TGTGCCAGCAGTGACCGGGGAGGTGATAATTCACCCCTCCACTTT
NA	TRBV30	TRBJ1-3	TRBD1	CAWSEQGGPGNTIYF	TGTGCCTGGAGCGAGCAGGGGGGACCCGGAAACACCATATATTTT
NA	TRBV27	TRBJ2-2	NA	CASSSLTRSGELFF	TGTGCCAGCAGTTCGTTGACTAGATCCGGGGAGCTGTTTTTT
NA	TRBV19	TRBJ1-1	NA	CASSTGVGNTEAFF	TGTGCCAGTAGTACAGGGGTAGGAAACACTGAAGCTTTCTTT
NA	TRBV19	TRBJ1-5	NA	CASSIPRRGGNQPQHF	TGTGCCAGTAGTATCCCGAGACGGGGGGGCAATCAGCCCCAGCATTTT
NA	TRBV6-2/TRBV6-3	TRBJ2-3	NA	CASSYGLAADTQYF	TGTGCCAGCAGTTACGGTCTAGCCGCCGATACGCAGTATTTT
NA	TRBV6-2/TRBV6-3	TRBJ1-1	NA	CASSYSRARGTEAFF	TGTGCCAGCAGTTACTCGCGGGCCCGGGGCACTGAAGCTTTCTTT
NA	TRBV7-2	TRBJ1-5	NA	CASSLEARGYNQPQHF	TGTGCCAGCAGCTTAGAGGCCAGGGGATACAATCAGCCCCAGCATTTT
once	TRBV3-1/TRBV3-2	TRBJ1-2	NA	CASSQEPPTGPSPRFNYGYTF	TGTGCCAGCAGCCAAGAGCCACCGACAGGTCCAAGTCCGCGCTTTAACTATGGCTACACCTTC
NA	TRBV6-5	TRBJ2-7	TRBD1	CASSLWTGGNYEQYF	TGTGCCAGCAGTTTGTGGACAGGGGGCAACTACGAGCAGTACTTC
NA	TRBV7-8	TRBJ1-5	NA	CASSTQDWYSNQPQHF	TGTGCCAGCAGCACGCAGGACTGGTATAGCAATCAGCCCCAGCATTTT
NA	TRBV5-4	TRBJ2-1	TRBD2	CARRWAGGPGRGGFNEQFF	TGTGCCCGCCGCTGGGCCGGGGGCCCGGGGCGGGGGGGCTTCAATGAGCAGTTCTTC